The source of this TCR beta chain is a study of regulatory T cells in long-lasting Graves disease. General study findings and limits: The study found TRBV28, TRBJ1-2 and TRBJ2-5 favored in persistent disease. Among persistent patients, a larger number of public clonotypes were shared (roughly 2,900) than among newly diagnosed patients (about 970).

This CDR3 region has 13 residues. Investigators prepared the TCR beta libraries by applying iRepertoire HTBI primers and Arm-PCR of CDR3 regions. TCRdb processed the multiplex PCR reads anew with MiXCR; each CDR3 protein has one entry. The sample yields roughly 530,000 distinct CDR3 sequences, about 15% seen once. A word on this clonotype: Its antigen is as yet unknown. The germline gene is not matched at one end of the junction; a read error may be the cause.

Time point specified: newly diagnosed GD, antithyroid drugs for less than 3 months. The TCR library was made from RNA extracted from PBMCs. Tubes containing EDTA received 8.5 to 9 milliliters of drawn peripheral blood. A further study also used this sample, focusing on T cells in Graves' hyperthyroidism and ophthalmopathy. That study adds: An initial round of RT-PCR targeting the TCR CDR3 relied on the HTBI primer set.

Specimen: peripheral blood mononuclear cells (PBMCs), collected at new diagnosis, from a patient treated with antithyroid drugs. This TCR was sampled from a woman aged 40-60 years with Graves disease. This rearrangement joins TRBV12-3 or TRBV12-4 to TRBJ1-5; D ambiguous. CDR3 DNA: TGTGCCAGCAGTTTCGAGTATTCTCAGCTCCAGCATTTT. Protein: CASSFEYSQLQHF.